This T cell receptor (beta chain) was sequenced in a study of blood T cells in healthy people across ages. Sample-barcoded 5' priming and a J-beta primer mix drove a second PCR of roughly 6 to 12 cycles. Via MiXCR, TCRdb re-called the 5' RACE reads, giving one row per CDR3 protein. Of over 600,000 distinct CDR3 sequences listed, just over 55% are singletons. The CDR3 is 14 amino acids. The germline V and J ends were trimmed by 10 bases and 1 base, with 16 bases remaining between them. Germline CDR1 is ENHRY and CDR2 is SYGVKD. The V call is TRBV10-3, the J call TRBJ1-1; D is unclear. The TCR sequence derives from a man aged 35 to 55 in good health. Sequencing used blood. CDR3 DNA: TGTGCCACCTCCGTGAGGACTGAGAACACTGAAGCTTTCTTT. Protein product: CATSVRTENTEAFF.